The subject of this entry is one T cell receptor (beta chain). The target antigen is unknown. This sample is drawn from a study of shared clonotypes between healthy human individuals. Study results and caveats: Only blood samples were collected, and tissue repertoires likely differ. Owing to a small donor count, the genetic and exposure-history diversity represented was limited.

Trimming removed 7 bases from V and 6 bases from J, with 15 bases in between. Looked up from germline, CDR1 is SEHNR and CDR2 is FQNEAQ (reference sequence). The CDR3 length is 14 residues. Assay used: immunoSEQ multiplex PCR; TCRdb lists only in-frame clones, some missing. The sample lists under 600,000 clones, 75% to 80% seen once, with roughly an eighth in the top ten. Material: PBMCs. V is TRBV7-9 and J is TRBJ2-2; tentatively, D is TRBD1 (6 bases). This TCR was recovered from a woman aged 40 to 50 in good health. Some clones in this sample may be carry-over from other donors' samples. CDR3 in DNA: TGTGCCAGCAAATCAGGGGCAGGGGCCGGGGAGCTGTTTTTT. This codes for CASKSGAGAGELFF.